What follows describes a single T cell receptor beta chain. The entry originates in a study of blood T cell repertoires in COVID-19. Study-level background: The origin of the acute and convalescent COVID-19 samples was the United States, Italy and Spain.

Profiling relied on immunoSEQ multiplex PCR, and the TCRdb table lists in-frame clones only, not all of them. Here the sample spans around 150,000 clones, 82% being singletons. Germline CDR1 reads MNHEY; CDR2 reads SVGAGI. The CDR3 sequence is 13 residues long. Germline trimming cut 6 bases from V and 7 bases from J; bases unmatched to any gene: 5. The J gene is TRBJ1-5, the V gene TRBV6-5, with 8 bases aligning to TRBD1. This sequence was found in a woman between 40 and 55 years old with COVID-19, enrolled during active disease. Input material: peripheral blood. DNA of the CDR3: TGTGCCAGCAGCGACAGGGGACACCAGCCCCAGCATTTT. Its protein is CASSDRGHQPQHF.